The TCR beta chain under discussion was sequenced for a study of T cell repertoires in cytomegalovirus infection. On the study more broadly: From public TCR beta signatures came an indication of both CMV infection and matching HLA type.

This clonotype was detected many times. Its target is unknown. Study outcomes and limitations: The ex vivo response was dominated by HLA-C-restricted CMV-specific TCR beta clonotypes.

The germline CDR1 and CDR2 sequences are SEHNR and FQNEAQ (reference sequence). This CDR3 region has 17 residues. V trimming: 5 bases; J trimming: 3 bases; junction bases outside the gene matches: 10. MiXCR, run by TCRdb on the reads, gives a single entry per CDR3 protein. In the table there are hundreds of thousands of distinct CDR3 sequences, 17% of which are singletons. The chain uses TRBV7-9 and TRBJ2-2, with 9 bases lining up with TRBD1. This sequence originates from a human donor in good health (CMV status not recorded). Some clones in this sample may be carry-over from other donors' samples. Sequencing input: PBMCs. The CDR3 DNA is TGTGCCAGCAGCCGCCCGACAGGGGGATCCGACACCGGGGAGCTGTTTTTT. It codes for CASSRPTGGSDTGELFF.